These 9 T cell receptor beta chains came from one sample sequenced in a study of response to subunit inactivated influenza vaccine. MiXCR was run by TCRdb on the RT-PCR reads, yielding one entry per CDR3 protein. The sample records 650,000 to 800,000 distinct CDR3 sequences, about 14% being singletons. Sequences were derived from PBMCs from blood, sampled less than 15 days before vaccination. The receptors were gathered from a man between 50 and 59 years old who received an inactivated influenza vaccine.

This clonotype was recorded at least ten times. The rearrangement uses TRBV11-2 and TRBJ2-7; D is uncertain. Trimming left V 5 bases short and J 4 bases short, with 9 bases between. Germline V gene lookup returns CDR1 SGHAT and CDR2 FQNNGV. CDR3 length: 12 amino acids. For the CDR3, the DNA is TGTGCCAGCAGCCCCTACGGTTACGAGCAGTACTTC. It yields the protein CASSPYGYEQYF.

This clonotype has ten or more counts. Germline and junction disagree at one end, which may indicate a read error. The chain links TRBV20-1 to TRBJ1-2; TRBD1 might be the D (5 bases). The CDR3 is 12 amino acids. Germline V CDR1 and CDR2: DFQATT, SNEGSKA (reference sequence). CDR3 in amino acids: CSAGLGAARVYF. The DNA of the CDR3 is TGCAGTGCTGGACTCGGGGCCGCCAGGGTTTACTTC.

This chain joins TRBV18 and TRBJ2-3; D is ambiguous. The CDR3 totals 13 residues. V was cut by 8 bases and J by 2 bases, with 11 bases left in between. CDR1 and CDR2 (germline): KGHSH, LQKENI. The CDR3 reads CASKSSVTDTQYF. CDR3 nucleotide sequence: TGTGCCAGCAAGTCGTCAGTCACAGATACGCAGTATTTT.

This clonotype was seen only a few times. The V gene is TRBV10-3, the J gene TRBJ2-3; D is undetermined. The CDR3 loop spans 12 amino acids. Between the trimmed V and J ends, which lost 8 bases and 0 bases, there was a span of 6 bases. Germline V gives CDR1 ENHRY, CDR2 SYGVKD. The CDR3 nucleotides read TGTGCCATCGCGGAAAGCACAGATACGCAGTATTTT. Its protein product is CAIAESTDTQYF.

CDR3 amino acids: CASSQDRGRIYEQYF. The CDR3 bases are TGCGCCAGCAGCCAAGATCGGGGCAGGATCTACGAGCAGTACTTC. The J gene is TRBJ2-7, the V gene TRBV4-3, with D perhaps TRBD1 or TRBD2 (5 bases each). The germline V and J ends were trimmed by 0 bases and 3 bases, with 12 bases remaining between them. From germline, CDR1 is LGHNA and CDR2 YSLEER. The CDR3 is made up of 15 amino acids.

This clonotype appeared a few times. The CDR3 DNA reads as TGTGCCAGCAGGACTACAGGGATCGGGGAGCTGTTTTTT. It specifies CASRTTGIGELFF. The chain carries TRBV12-3 or TRBV12-4 and TRBJ2-2, with D maybe TRBD1 (6 bases). The CDR3 has 13 residues. Trimming stripped 6 bases from V and 7 bases from J, with 12 bases between.

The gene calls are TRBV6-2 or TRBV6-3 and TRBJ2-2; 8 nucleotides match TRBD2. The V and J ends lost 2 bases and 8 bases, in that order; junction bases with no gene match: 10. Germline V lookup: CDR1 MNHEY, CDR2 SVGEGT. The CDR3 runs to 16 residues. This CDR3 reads CASSYPSTSGGGELFF. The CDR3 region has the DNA TGTGCCAGCAGTTACCCCTCTACTAGCGGAGGGGGGGAGCTGTTTTTT.

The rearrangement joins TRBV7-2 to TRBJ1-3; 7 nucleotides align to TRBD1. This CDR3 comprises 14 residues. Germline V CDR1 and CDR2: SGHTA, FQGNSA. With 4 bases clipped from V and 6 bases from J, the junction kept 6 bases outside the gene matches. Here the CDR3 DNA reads TGTGCCAGCAGCTCGACAGGGATGGTAAACACCATATATTTT. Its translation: CASSSTGMVNTIYF.

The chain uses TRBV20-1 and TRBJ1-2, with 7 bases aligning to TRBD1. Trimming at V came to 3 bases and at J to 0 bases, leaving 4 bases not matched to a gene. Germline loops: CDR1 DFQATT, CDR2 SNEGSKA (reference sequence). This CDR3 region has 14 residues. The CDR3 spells CSASTTGTNYGYTF. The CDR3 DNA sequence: TGCAGTGCTAGTACGACAGGGACTAACTATGGCTACACCTTC.